Described below is a single TCR beta chain sequence and its context. This entry is derived from a study of Ad26.COV2.S vaccination and SARS-CoV-2 variants. Clones were sequenced by immunoSEQ multiplex PCR, and TCRdb holds only the in-frame ones, with some missing. The sample consists of fewer than 900,000 clones, roughly nine tenths of them appearing once. Treatment in this sample: some 19 received Ad26.COV2.S at low or high dose, single or two shots; 5 received placebo; per-sample allocation not given. Samples were taken on day 63 after the first vaccine or placebo injection. This Boston cohort included adults aged 18-55 years. Between the trimmed V and J ends, which lost 2 bases and 7 bases, there was a span of 18 bases. There are 15 residues in the CDR3. The germline V gene has CDR1 SGHDT and CDR2 YYEEEE.

This receptor was obtained from a person between 18 and 65 years old who received the Ad26.COV2.S COVID-19 vaccine or a placebo. Source: peripheral blood, taken in a trial of Ad26.COV2.S vaccine versus placebo. This chain uses TRBV5-6 with TRBJ2-5; D is unresolved. This chain's CDR3 is CASSFPGVEVGTQYF. For the CDR3, the DNA is TGTGCCAGCAGCTTCCCTGGAGTAGAAGTTGGGACCCAGTACTTC.